This T cell receptor (beta chain) was recorded in a study of a mutant IDH1 vaccine in newly diagnosed glioma. Across the whole study: Earlier treatment was radiotherapy, temozolomide, or both, with most getting both. The study, taken as a whole, reports: Researchers report vaccine-induced immune responses in approximately 94% of patients. Pseudoprogression seemed unlinked to shifts in top peripheral T cell clonotypes.

Described time point: baseline, week 1 (first vaccination visit). Indicated treatment: pre-vaccination baseline after standard-of-care therapy. The donors' diagnosis was new WHO grade 3 or 4 astrocytoma that was IDH1-mutant and ATRX-lost. Sequencing used immunoSEQ multiplex PCR; TCRdb keeps in-frame clones, though not all of them. The data show some 22,000 clones, roughly nine tenths seen once. In the case of this clone: Its antigen is unknown.

The specimen comprised PBMCs, sampled from a glioma patient treated with radiotherapy, temozolomide or both. The receptor's source is a man aged 30 to 39 with glioma.

CDR3 protein: CASSSAGANQPQHF. CDR3 in DNA: TGTGCCAGCAGTTCCGCAGGGGCCAATCAGCCCCAGCATTTT. This chain joins TRBV6-6 and TRBJ1-5; tentatively, D is TRBD1 (6 bases). V was trimmed by 4 bases and J by 3 bases, leaving 10 bases between them. CDR1 and CDR2 from the germline V gene are MNHNY and SVGAGI (reference sequence). The CDR3 has 14 amino acids.